This T cell receptor beta chain stems from a study of cytomegalovirus exposure and HLA in healthy donors. 60 Vbeta and 13 Jbeta primers were used in PCR. Assay used: immunoSEQ multiplex PCR; TCRdb lists only in-frame clones, some missing. The profile shows about 140,000 clones, roughly a tenth of them singletons. From germline, CDR1 is LGHNA and CDR2 YSLEER. Trimming removed 0 bases from V and 3 bases from J, with 6 bases in between. The CDR3 length is 15 residues. This clone was counted many times. The antigen remains unidentified. General study results and limits: Later work found most CMV-associated TCR beta chains apparently HLA-restricted.

The J gene is TRBJ2-6, the V gene TRBV4-3; TRBD1 might be the D (6 bases). The sample consisted of PBMCs. This receptor was identified in a male donor in good health and CMV-seronegative. The CDR3 bases are TGCGCCAGCAGCCAAGACAGGGGTGGGGCCAACGTCCTGACTTTC. As protein: CASSQDRGGANVLTF.